The rows below give T cell receptor beta chains drawn from one sample of a study of shared clonotypes between healthy human individuals. Sequencing used immunoSEQ multiplex PCR; TCRdb keeps in-frame clones, though not all of them. The sample includes about 450,000 clones, around 79% of them seen just once. Sequenced sample: PBMCs. These receptors all come from a woman between 40 and 50 years old in good health. Some clones in this sample may be carry-over from other donors' samples. CDR3s include the opening cysteine and the closing phenylalanine or tryptophan. Each record gives: V gene, J gene, D gene, clone size, CDR3 protein, CDR3 DNA. D genes are given only for firm matches. Size values are once, few and many counts, or a class for expanded clones, and some rows have none.

>TRBV7-3|TRBJ1-5|.|few
CASTQPQHF
TGTGCCAGCACACAGCCCCAGCATTTT
>TRBV10-3|TRBJ1-5|.|.
CAISEGQLNQPQHF
TGTGCCATCAGTGAAGGACAGCTCAATCAGCCCCAGCATTTT
>TRBV2|TRBJ2-5|.|.
CASRRSSATGRGGTQYF
TGTGCCAGCAGAAGAAGTAGCGCAACGGGGCGCGGTGGGACCCAGTACTTC
>TRBV4-1|TRBJ2-7|TRBD1|.
CASSQVSGGLYEQYF
TGCGCCAGCAGCCAAGTGTCAGGGGGCTTGTACGAGCAGTACTTC
>TRBV30|TRBJ2-5|.|.
CAWALDGGAIGETQYF
TGTGCCTGGGCTCTTGATGGAGGAGCTATTGGAGAGACCCAGTACTTC
>TRBV6-5|TRBJ1-5|TRBD1|.
CASRLGQASNQPQHF
TGTGCCAGCAGACTCGGACAGGCAAGCAATCAGCCCCAGCATTTT
>TRBV18|TRBJ2-2|.|.
CASSPQNLDREIF
TGTGCCAGCTCACCCCAGAACCTCGACAGAGAAATTTTT
>TRBV7-9|TRBJ2-1|TRBD2|.
CASSMGLAGLGNEQFF
TGTGCCAGCAGCATGGGACTAGCGGGACTCGGCAATGAGCAGTTCTTC
>TRBV2|TRBJ2-2|TRBD1|.
CASKQTGGMNTGELFF
TGTGCCAGCAAACAGACAGGGGGGATGAACACCGGGGAGCTGTTTTTT
>TRBV7-9|TRBJ1-3|.|.
CASSLGNTIYF
TGTGCCAGCAGCTTGGGAAACACCATATATTTT
>TRBV29-1|TRBJ2-1|.|.
CSVETDYNEQFF
TGCAGCGTTGAGACTGACTACAATGAGCAGTTCTTC
>TRBV2|TRBJ2-5|.|.
CASTTGRGETQYF
TGTGCCAGTACGACAGGCCGGGGGGAGACCCAGTACTTC
>TRBV6-1|TRBJ2-3|.|few
CASSEDGRTDTQYF
TGTGCCAGCAGTGAAGACGGCCGCACAGATACGCAGTATTTT
>TRBV18|TRBJ2-7|.|few
CASSQQTYEQYF
TGTGCCAGCTCACAACAGACCTACGAGCAGTACTTC
>TRBV21-1|TRBJ1-5|.|.
CASSNGTGSNQPQHF
TGTGCCAGCAGCAACGGGACAGGGAGCAATCAGCCCCAGCATTTT
>TRBV19|TRBJ1-1|TRBD1|.
CATRPRTGSEAFF
TGTGCCACCCGGCCCCGGACAGGATCTGAAGCTTTCTTT
>TRBV7-8|TRBJ1-2|TRBD1|.
CASSPTGGVGYTF
TGTGCCAGCAGCCCGACAGGGGGTGTCGGCTACACCTTC
>TRBV6-9|TRBJ2-5|.|.
CASERLGETQYF
TGTGCCAGTGAGCGCCTGGGAGAGACCCAGTACTTC
>TRBV18|TRBJ2-1|TRBD2|.
CASSQRRGGRENEQFF
TGTGCCAGCTCTCAGAGAAGAGGTGGGAGGGAAAATGAGCAGTTCTTC
>TRBV30|TRBJ1-4|.|.
CAWSKGRNEKLFF
TGTGCCTGGAGTAAGGGCAGAAATGAAAAACTGTTTTTT
>TRBV28|TRBJ1-2|.|once
CASSFAAPGVTLYGYTF
TGTGCCAGCAGTTTCGCCGCGCCGGGTGTTACACTCTATGGCTACACCTTC
>TRBV5-1|TRBJ2-7|.|.
CASSFDSSYEQYF
TGCGCCAGCAGCTTTGACAGTTCCTACGAGCAGTACTTC
>TRBV19|TRBJ2-1|.|once
CATSGGSYNEQFF
TGTGCCACCAGCGGAGGCTCCTACAATGAGCAGTTCTTC
>TRBV7-9|TRBJ2-5|.|.
CASSDRRETQYF
TGTGCCAGCTCAGACCGGAGGGAGACCCAGTACTTC
>TRBV5-1|TRBJ1-4|.|.
CASSLDTAGEKLFF
TGCGCCAGCAGCCTGGACACGGCGGGAGAAAAACTGTTTTTT
>TRBV6-4|TRBJ2-3|TRBD1|.
CASSAEGDRGADTQYF
TGTGCCAGCAGCGCGGAGGGGGACAGGGGAGCAGATACGCAGTATTTT
>TRBV5-1|TRBJ2-6|TRBD1|.
CASSFYPGQGGKGSGANVLTF
TGCGCCAGCAGCTTTTACCCGGGACAGGGTGGTAAAGGCTCTGGGGCCAACGTCCTGACTTTC